Following are 18 T cell receptor beta chains from one sample sequenced in a study of cytomegalovirus exposure and HLA in healthy donors. Sequencing was performed with immunoSEQ multiplex PCR; in TCRdb, only in-frame clones are kept and a portion is missing. There are 110,000 or so clones in the sample; more than 70% occur only once, and about 2% lies in the top ten. The source material was PBMCs. The receptor set was obtained from a woman in her thirties in good health and CMV-seronegative.

The rearrangement uses TRBV6-5 and TRBJ1-2, with D possibly matching TRBD1 (6 bases). Germline CDR1 and CDR2: MNHEY and SVGAGI. The CDR3 runs 13 residues. Trimming took off 1 base at V and 5 bases at J, with 8 bases between the two ends. The CDR3 sequence is CASSYYREYGYTF. Here the CDR3 DNA reads TGTGCCAGCAGTTACTACAGGGAGTATGGCTACACCTTC.

J is TRBJ1-4 and V is TRBV7-9; possible D gene TRBD1, 5 bases. The CDR3 loop spans 14 amino acids. Looked up from germline, CDR1 is SEHNR and CDR2 is FQNEAQ (reference sequence). Trimming pared 5 bases from V and 5 bases from J, leaving 12 bases between. The CDR3 is CASSAAGGNEKLFF. CDR3 nucleotides: TGTGCCAGCAGCGCGGCGGGGGGGAATGAAAAACTGTTTTTT.

This sequence joins TRBV19 and TRBJ2-1; TRBD2 aligns across 9 bases. The junction had 12 bases not matched to a gene; V was cut back by 6 bases and J by 6 bases. Germline lookup yields CDR1 LNHDA and CDR2 SQIVND (reference sequence). This CDR3 has 16 amino acids. The CDR3 nucleotides are TGTGCCAGTAGATCGGGGTTAGCGGGGGCCCTCAATGAGCAGTTCTTC. Protein sequence: CASRSGLAGALNEQFF.

The chain joins TRBV30 to TRBJ1-6, with TRBD1 identical over 8 bases. V shed 1 base and J 8 bases; nucleotides not matched to a gene: 7. The CDR3 is made up of 15 amino acids. Germline CDR1 reads GTSNPN; CDR2 reads SVGIG (reference sequence). The DNA of the CDR3 is TGTGCCTGGAGTGCCGGAGCAGGGGGCTATTCACCCCTCCACTTT. Its protein is CAWSAGAGGYSPLHF. Filled out from reference TRBV30 and TRBJ1-6, the complete variable domain reads SQTIHQWPATLVQPVGSPLSLECTVEGTSNPNLYWYRQAAGRGLQLLFYSVGIGQISSEVPQNLSASRPQDRQFILSSKKLLLSDSGFYLCAWSAGAGGYSPLHFGNGTRLTVT.

V usage is TRBV2 and J usage is TRBJ1-2, with 10 bases lining up with TRBD1. V shed 5 bases and J 4 bases; nucleotides not matched to a gene: 10. This CDR3 spans 16 amino acids. Germline assignment: CDR1 SNHLY and CDR2 FYNNEI. The CDR3 region has the DNA TGTGCCAGCAGTCCCACTCGACAGGGGGCAGGCTATGGCTACACCTTC. It codes for CASSPTRQGAGYGYTF.

V is TRBV7-9 and J is TRBJ2-2, with 7 nucleotides matching TRBD1. This CDR3 is 17 amino acids long. Germline lookup yields CDR1 SEHNR and CDR2 FQNEAQ (reference sequence). Germline trimming cut 10 bases from V and 4 bases from J; bases unmatched to any gene: 18. The CDR3 DNA sequence: TGTGCCACCCAGGTGCCCGGGGACAGTAGGAGCACCGGGGAGCTGTTTTTT. Residues: CATQVPGDSRSTGELFF.

This chain links TRBV11-3 with TRBJ2-7, with a possible D match to TRBD1 (5 bases). Germline V CDR1 and CDR2: SGHNT, YENEEA. Trimming removed 5 bases from V and 2 bases from J, with 10 bases in between. The CDR3 runs to 13 residues. The CDR3 DNA is TGTGCCAGCAGCAAGCAGGGTCCCTACGAGCAGTACTTC. This codes for CASSKQGPYEQYF.

This clone was seen once. The chain is built from TRBV19 and TRBJ1-1, with 7 nucleotides matching TRBD1. The CDR3 is made up of 11 amino acids. CDR1 is LNHDA and CDR2 is SQIVND in the germline V gene (reference sequence). The V segment lost 6 bases and the J segment 7 bases; nucleotides outside the gene matches: 2. The CDR3 nucleotides read TGTGCCAGTAGCAGGGGGGTTGAAGCTTTCTTT. Its protein product is CASSRGVEAFF.

The chain joins TRBV7-9 to TRBJ1-4; possibly TRBD1 for D (5 bases). Germline V gene data show CDR1 as SEHNR and CDR2 as FQNEAQ (reference sequence). This CDR3 has 14 amino acids. The germline V and J ends were trimmed by 1 base and 4 bases, with 7 bases remaining between them. The CDR3 loop reads CASSLVRDNEKLFF. The DNA for the CDR3 is TGTGCCAGCAGCTTAGTCAGGGATAATGAAAAACTGTTTTTT.

The V gene is TRBV7-2, the J gene TRBJ2-7, with 9 bases fitting TRBD1. J lost 5 bases, V lost 5 bases, and 7 bases had no gene match. CDR1 and CDR2 (germline): SGHTA, FQGNSA. CDR3 length: 14 amino acids. The CDR3 loop is CASSINRGLHEQYF. The CDR3 nucleotides are TGTGCCAGCAGCATAAACAGGGGGCTCCACGAGCAGTACTTC.

This chain joins TRBV18 and TRBJ2-1, with 8 bases lining up with TRBD2. The length of the CDR3 is 15 residues. Trimming at V came to 2 bases and at J to 6 bases, leaving 6 bases not matched to a gene. Germline CDR1 is KGHSH and CDR2 is LQKENI. Here the CDR3 reads CASSPGAGGGNEQFF. CDR3 sequence (DNA): TGTGCCAGCTCACCAGGGGCGGGGGGCGGCAATGAGCAGTTCTTC.

This rearrangement joins TRBV30 to TRBJ1-4, with D possibly being TRBD1 (5 bases). CDR1 is GTSNPN and CDR2 is SVGIG in the germline V gene (reference sequence). Trimming left V 8 bases short and J 12 bases short, with 13 bases between. CDR3 size: 10 residues. CDR3 coding DNA: TGTGCCGGGTACAGGAAGGAACTGTTTTTT. Translation: CAGYRKELFF.

The J gene is TRBJ1-1, the V gene TRBV14; no reliable D call. Trimming removed 4 bases from V and 8 bases from J, with 20 bases in between. This CDR3 has 15 residues. In germline, CDR1 is SGHDN, CDR2 FVKESK. CDR3 amino acids: CASSRRPEGRMEAFF. The CDR3 DNA is TGTGCCAGCAGCCGAAGGCCCGAGGGTAGGATGGAAGCTTTCTTT.

Notes on this clone: The sample contains more than one DNA sequence encoding this CDR3. The rearrangement joins TRBV18 to TRBJ2-7, with 10 bases identical to TRBD1. CDR3 length: 15 amino acids. The ends lost 3 bases at V and 1 base at J; junction bases unmatched: 3. CDR1 and CDR2 from the germline V gene are KGHSH and LQKENI. The CDR3 loop is CASSPPGQGSYEQYF. The CDR3 DNA sequence: TGTGCCAGCTCACCCCCGGGACAGGGGTCCTACGAGCAGTACTTC.

This clone was detected only once. The chain couples TRBV28 to TRBJ1-4; 7 nucleotides align to TRBD1. Germline lookup yields CDR1 MDHEN and CDR2 SYDVKM. Trimming at V came to 4 bases and at J to 2 bases, leaving 1 base not matched to a gene. The CDR3 is 14 amino acids. This chain's CDR3 is CASSSTGTNEKLFF. The CDR3 DNA reads as TGTGCCAGCAGTTCGACAGGGACTAATGAAAAACTGTTTTTT.

V gene TRBV7-2 combines with J gene TRBJ2-1; 7 bases match TRBD2. V shed 0 bases and J 0 bases; nucleotides not matched to a gene: 2. The germline gives CDR1 SGHTA, CDR2 FQGNSA. This CDR3 has 16 residues. The CDR3 loop is CASSLAGTTSYNEQFF. Here the CDR3 DNA reads TGTGCCAGCAGCTTAGCGGGGACTACCTCCTACAATGAGCAGTTCTTC.

CDR3 nucleotide sequence: TGTGCCAGCAGTGAACGGCAGAGAGGGCCCGAGCAGTACTTC. This sequence encodes CASSERQRGPEQYF. The chain joins TRBV25-1 to TRBJ2-7; D may be TRBD2 (5 bases). The germline gives CDR1 MGHDK, CDR2 SYGVNS. This CDR3 is 14 amino acids long. With 2 bases removed from V and 6 bases from J, the gap between germline ends came to 14 bases.

The gene calls are TRBV27 and TRBJ2-3; no definite D call. V lost 9 bases and J lost 7, with 11 bases in between. Germline CDR1 MNHEY, CDR2 SMNVEV (reference sequence). This CDR3 is 11 amino acids long. CDR3 coding DNA: TGTGCCAGTCTAGATGCGAATACGCAGTATTTT. It yields the protein CASLDANTQYF.